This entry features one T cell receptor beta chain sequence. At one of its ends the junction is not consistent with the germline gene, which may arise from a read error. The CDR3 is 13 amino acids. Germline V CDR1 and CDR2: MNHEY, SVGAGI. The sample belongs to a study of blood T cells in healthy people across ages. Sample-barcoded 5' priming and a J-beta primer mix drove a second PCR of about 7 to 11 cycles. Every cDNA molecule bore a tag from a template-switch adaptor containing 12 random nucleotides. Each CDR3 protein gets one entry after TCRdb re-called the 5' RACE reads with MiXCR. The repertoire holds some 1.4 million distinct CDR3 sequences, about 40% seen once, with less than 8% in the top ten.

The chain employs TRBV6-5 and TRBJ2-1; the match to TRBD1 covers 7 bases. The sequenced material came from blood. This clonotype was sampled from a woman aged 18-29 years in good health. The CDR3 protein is CASSDIIGTEQFF. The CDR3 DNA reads TGTGCCAGCAGTGACATCATAGGGACAGAGCAGTTTTTC.